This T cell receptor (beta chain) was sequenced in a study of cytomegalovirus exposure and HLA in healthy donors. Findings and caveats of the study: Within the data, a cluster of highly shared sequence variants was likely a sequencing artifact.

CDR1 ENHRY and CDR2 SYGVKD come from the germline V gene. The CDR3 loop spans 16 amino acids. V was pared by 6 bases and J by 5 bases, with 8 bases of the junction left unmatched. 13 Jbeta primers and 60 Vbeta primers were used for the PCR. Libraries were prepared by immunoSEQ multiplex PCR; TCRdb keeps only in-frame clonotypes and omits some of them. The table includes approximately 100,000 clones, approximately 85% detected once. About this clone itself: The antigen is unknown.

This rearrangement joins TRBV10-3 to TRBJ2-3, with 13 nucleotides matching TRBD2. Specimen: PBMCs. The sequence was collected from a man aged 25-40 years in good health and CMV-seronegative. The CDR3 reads CAISTARTSGRDTQYF. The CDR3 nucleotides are TGTGCCATCAGCACAGCCCGGACTAGCGGGAGAGATACGCAGTATTTT.